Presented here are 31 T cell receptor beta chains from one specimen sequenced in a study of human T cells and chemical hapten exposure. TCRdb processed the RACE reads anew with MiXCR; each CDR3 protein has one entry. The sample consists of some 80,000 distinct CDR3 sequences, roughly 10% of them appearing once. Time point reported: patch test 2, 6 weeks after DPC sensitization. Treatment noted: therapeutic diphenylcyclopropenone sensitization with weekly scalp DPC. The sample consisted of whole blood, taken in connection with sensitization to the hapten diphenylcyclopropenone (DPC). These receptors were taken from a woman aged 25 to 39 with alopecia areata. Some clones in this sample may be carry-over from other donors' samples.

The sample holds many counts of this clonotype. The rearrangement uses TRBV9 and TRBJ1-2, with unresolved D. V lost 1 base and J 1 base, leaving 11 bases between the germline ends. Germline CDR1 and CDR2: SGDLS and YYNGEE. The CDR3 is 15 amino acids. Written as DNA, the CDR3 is TGTGCCAGCAGCGTAAGCGAGACGTATAACTATGGCTACACCTTC. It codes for CASSVSETYNYGYTF.

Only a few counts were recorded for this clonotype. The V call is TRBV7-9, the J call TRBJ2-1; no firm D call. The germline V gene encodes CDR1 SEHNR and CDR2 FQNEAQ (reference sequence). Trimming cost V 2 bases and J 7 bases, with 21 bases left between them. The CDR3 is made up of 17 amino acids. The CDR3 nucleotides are TGTGCCAGCAGCTTAACCGCACCGCCACCCGCACGGAATGAGCAGTTCTTC. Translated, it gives CASSLTAPPPARNEQFF.

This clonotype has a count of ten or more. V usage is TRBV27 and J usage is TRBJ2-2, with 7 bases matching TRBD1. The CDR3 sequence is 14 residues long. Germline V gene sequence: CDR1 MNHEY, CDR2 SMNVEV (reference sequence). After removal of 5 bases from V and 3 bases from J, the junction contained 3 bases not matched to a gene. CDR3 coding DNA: TGTGCCAGCAGTGGGACAGCCTACACCGGGGAGCTGTTTTTT. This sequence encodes CASSGTAYTGELFF.

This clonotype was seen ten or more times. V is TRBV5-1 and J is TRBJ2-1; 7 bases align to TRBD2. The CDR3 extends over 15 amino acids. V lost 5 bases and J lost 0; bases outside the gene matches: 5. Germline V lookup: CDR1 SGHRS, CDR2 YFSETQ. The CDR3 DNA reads TGCGCCAGCAGAGAAGCGGGGAGCTCCTACAATGAGCAGTTCTTC. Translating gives CASREAGSSYNEQFF.

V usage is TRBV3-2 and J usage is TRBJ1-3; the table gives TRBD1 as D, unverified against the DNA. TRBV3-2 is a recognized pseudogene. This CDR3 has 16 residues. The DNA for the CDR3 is TGTGCCAGCAGCCAGCGAGGGACAGGGGAAGGAAACACCATATATTTT. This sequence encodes CASSQRGTGEGNTIYF.

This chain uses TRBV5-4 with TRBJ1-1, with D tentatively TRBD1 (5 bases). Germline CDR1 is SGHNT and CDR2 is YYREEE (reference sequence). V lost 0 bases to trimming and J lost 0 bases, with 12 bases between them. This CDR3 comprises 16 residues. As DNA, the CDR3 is TGTGCCAGCAGCTTGGCGGCAGGGAGGGTGAACACTGAAGCTTTCTTT. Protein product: CASSLAAGRVNTEAFF.

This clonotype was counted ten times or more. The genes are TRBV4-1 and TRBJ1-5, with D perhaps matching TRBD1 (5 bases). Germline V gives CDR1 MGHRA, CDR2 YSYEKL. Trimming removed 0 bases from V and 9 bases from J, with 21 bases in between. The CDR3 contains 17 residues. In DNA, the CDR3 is TGCGCCAGCAGCCAAGACCAGGGAACGACGGGTCCAGGGCCCCAGCATTTT. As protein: CASSQDQGTTGPGPQHF.

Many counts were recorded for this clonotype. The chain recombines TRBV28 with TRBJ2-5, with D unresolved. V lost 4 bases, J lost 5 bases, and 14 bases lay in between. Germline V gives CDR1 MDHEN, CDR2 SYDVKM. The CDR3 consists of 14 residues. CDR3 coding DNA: TGTGCCAGCAGTTCAGACTCCCGTGGGGAGACCCAGTACTTC. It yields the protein CASSSDSRGETQYF.

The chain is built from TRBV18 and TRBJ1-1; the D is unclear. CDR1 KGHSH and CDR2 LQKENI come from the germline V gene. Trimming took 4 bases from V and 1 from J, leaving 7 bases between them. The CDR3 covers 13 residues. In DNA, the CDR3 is TGTGCCAGCTCACTTAATACGAACACTGAAGCTTTCTTT. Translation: CASSLNTNTEAFF.

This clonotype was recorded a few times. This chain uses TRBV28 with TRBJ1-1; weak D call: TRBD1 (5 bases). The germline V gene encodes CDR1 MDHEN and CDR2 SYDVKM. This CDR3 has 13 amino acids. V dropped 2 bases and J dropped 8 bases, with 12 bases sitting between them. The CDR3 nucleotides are TGTGCCAGCAGTTTAACGACCCGGACAGAAGCTTTCTTT. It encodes CASSLTTRTEAFF. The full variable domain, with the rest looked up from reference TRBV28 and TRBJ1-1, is DVKVTQSSRYLVKRTGEKVFLECVQDMDHENMFWYRQDPGLGLRLIYFSYDVKMKEKGDIPEGYSVSREKKERFSLILESASTNQTSMYLCASSLTTRTEAFFGQGTRLTVV.

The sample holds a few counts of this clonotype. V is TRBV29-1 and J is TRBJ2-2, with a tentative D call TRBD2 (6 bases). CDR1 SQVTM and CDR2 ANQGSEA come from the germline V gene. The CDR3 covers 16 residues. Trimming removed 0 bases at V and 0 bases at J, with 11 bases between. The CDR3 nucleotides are TGCAGCGTTGAAGACTTGGCGGGACCGAACACCGGGGAGCTGTTTTTT. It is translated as CSVEDLAGPNTGELFF.

The CDR3 nucleotides are TGTGCCAGCAGTTTGGAGAGGCGGGTCTCCTACGAGCAGTACTTC. It encodes CASSLERRVSYEQYF. The chain couples TRBV28 to TRBJ2-7, with TRBD2 as a possible D gene (5 bases). Germline V gene lookup returns CDR1 MDHEN and CDR2 SYDVKM. The CDR3 extends over 15 amino acids. V lost 3 bases and J 0 bases, leaving 12 bases between the germline ends.

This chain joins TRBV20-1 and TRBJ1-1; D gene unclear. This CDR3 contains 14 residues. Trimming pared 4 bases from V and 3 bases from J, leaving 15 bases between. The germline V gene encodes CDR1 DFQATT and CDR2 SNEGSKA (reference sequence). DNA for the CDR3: TGCAGTGCTAACAGTGGGAGGACGGACACTGAAGCTTTCTTT. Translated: CSANSGRTDTEAFF.

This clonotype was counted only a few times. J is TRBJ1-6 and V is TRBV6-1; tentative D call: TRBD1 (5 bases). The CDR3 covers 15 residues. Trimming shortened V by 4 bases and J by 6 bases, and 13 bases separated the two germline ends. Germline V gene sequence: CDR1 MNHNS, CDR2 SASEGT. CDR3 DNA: TGTGCCAGCAGTGGGGGGGGAACGAGTAATTCACCCCTCCACTTT. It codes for CASSGGGTSNSPLHF.

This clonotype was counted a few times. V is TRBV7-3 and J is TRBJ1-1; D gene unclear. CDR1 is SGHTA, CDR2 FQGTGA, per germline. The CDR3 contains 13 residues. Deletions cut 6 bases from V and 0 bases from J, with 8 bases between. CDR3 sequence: CASSREMNTEAFF. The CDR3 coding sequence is TGTGCCAGCAGTCGGGAGATGAACACTGAAGCTTTCTTT. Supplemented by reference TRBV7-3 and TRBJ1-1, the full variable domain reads GAGVSQTPSNKVTEKGKYVELRCDPISGHTALYWYRQSLGQGPEFLIYFQGTGAADDSGLPNDRFFAVRPEGSVSTLKIQRTERGDSAVYLCASSREMNTEAFFGQGTRLTVV.

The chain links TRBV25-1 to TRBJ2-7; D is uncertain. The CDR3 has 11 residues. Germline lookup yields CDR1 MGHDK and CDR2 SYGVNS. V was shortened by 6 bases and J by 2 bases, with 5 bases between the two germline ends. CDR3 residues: CASSGAYEQYF. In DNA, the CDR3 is TGTGCCAGCAGCGGAGCCTACGAGCAGTACTTC.

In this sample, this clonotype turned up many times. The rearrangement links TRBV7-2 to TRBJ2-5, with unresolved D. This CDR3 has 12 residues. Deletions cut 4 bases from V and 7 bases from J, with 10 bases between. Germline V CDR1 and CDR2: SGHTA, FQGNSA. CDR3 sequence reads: CASSSIRGTQYF. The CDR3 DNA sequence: TGTGCCAGCAGCTCTATTAGAGGGACCCAGTACTTC.

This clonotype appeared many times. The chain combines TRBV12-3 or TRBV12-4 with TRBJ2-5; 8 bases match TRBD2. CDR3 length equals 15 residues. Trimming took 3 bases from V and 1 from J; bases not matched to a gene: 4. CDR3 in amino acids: CASSFVLAAQETQYF. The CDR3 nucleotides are TGTGCCAGCAGTTTCGTACTAGCGGCCCAAGAGACCCAGTACTTC.

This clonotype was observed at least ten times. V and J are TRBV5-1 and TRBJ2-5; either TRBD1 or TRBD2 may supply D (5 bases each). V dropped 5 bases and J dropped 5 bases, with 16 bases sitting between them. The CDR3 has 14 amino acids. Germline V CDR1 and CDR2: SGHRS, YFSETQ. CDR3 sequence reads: CASRSVGTMETQYF. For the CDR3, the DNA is TGCGCCAGCAGGTCGGTGGGGACGATGGAGACCCAGTACTTC.

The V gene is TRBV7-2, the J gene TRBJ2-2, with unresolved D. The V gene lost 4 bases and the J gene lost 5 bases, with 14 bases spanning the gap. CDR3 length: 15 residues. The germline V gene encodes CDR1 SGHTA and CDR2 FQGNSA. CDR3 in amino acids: CASSSAVLGTGELFF. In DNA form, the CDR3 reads TGTGCCAGCAGCTCAGCAGTATTAGGGACCGGGGAGCTGTTTTTT. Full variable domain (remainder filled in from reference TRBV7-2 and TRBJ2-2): GAGVSQSPSNKVTEKGKDVELRCDPISGHTALYWYRQSLGQGLEFLIYFQGNSAPDKSGLPSDRFSAERTGGSVSTLTIQRTQQEDSAVYLCASSSAVLGTGELFFGEGSRLTVL.

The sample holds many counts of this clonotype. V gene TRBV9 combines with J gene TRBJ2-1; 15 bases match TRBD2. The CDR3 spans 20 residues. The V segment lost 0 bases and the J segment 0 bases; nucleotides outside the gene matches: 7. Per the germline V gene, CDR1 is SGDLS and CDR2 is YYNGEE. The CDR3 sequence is CASSVGPGTSGGSSYNEQFF. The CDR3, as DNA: TGTGCCAGCAGCGTAGGTCCCGGGACTAGCGGGGGGTCCTCCTACAATGAGCAGTTCTTC.

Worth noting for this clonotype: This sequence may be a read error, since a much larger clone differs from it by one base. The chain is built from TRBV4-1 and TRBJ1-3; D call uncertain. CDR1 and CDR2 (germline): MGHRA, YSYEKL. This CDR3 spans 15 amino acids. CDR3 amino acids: CASSQAPISGNTKYF. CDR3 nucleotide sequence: TGCGCCAGCAGCCAAGCGCCCATCTCTGGAAACACCAAATATTTT.

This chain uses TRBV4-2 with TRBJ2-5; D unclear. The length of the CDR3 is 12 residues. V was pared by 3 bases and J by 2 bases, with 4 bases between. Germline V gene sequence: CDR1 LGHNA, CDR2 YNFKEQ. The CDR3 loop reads CASSQGQETQYF. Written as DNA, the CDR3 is TGTGCCAGCAGCCAGGGACAAGAGACCCAGTACTTC.

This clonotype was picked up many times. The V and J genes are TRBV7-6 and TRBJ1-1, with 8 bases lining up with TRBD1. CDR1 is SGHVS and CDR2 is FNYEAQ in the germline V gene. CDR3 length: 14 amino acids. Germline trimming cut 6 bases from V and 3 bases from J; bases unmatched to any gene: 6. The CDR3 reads CASSQGASYTEAFF. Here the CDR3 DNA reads TGTGCCAGCAGTCAGGGGGCATCGTACACTGAAGCTTTCTTT.

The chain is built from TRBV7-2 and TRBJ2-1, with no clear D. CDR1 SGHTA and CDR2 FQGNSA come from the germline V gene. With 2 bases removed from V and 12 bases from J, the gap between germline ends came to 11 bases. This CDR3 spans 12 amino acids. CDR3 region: CASSLRSRAQFF. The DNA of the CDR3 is TGTGCCAGCAGCTTAAGGAGCCGAGCGCAGTTCTTC. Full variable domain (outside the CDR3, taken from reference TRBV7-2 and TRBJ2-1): GAGVSQSPSNKVTEKGKDVELRCDPISGHTALYWYRQSLGQGLEFLIYFQGNSAPDKSGLPSDRFSAERTGGSVSTLTIQRTQQEDSAVYLCASSLRSRAQFFGPGTRLTVL.

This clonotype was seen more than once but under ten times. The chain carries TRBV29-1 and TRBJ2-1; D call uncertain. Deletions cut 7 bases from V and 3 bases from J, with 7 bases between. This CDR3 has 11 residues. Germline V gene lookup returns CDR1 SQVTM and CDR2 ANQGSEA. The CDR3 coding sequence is TGCAGCGCCCTCAGCTACAATGAGCAGTTCTTC. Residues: CSALSYNEQFF.

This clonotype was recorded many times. CDR3 amino acids: CSAAPGPQNQPQHF. The CDR3 bases are TGCAGCGCCGCTCCGGGTCCCCAAAATCAGCCCCAGCATTTT. V gene TRBV29-1 combines with J gene TRBJ1-5; D uncertain. The CDR3 runs to 14 residues. Trimming removed 7 bases from V and 4 bases from J, with 17 bases in between. Per germline, CDR1 SQVTM and CDR2 ANQGSEA.

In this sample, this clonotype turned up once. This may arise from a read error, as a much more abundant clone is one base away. Here the CDR3 reads CTSSLTRDSYGYTF. The CDR3 coding sequence is TGTACCAGCAGCCTTACCCGGGACTCCTATGGCTACACCTTC. The chain carries TRBV14 and TRBJ1-2; possible D gene TRBD1, 5 bases. The V gene's germline CDR1 is SGHDN and CDR2 FVKESK. The CDR3 sequence is 14 residues long.

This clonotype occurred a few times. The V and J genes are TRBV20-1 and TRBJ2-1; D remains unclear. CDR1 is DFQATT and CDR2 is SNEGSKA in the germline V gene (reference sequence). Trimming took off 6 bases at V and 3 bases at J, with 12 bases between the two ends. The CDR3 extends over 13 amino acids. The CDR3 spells CSASLRRYNEQFF. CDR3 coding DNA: TGCAGTGCCTCACTACGTCGCTACAATGAGCAGTTCTTC.

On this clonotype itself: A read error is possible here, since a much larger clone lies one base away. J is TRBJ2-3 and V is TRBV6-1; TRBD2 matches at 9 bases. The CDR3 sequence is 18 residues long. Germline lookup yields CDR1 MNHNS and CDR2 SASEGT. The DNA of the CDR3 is TGTCCCAGCAGTCCCCAGCCTAGCGGGAATTGGGGAACAGATACGCAGTATTTT. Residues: CPSSPQPSGNWGTDTQYF.

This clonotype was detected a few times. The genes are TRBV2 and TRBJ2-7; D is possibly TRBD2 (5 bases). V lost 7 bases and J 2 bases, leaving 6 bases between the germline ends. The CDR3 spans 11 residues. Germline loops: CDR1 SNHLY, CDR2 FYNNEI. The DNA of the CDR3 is TGTGCCAGCAAGGAGGCCTACGAGCAGTACTTC. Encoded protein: CASKEAYEQYF.